Following are 8 T cell receptor beta chains from one sample sequenced in a study of T cell responses to AZD1222 COVID-19 vaccine (dated by TCRdb to the early 2020s). Reading the label with the study, this specimen's time point is: baseline before first vaccination. The library was obtained by the immunoSEQ multiplex PCR assay. TCRdb obtained this table from immuneACCESS and retained in-frame rearrangements with V and J assigned. These tables miss some clones; where compared with another copy, unresolved V genes account for less than half of the shortfall, and the remainder is unexplained. The sample contains 150,000 or so clones, more than 85% of them found a single time. The leading ten clones occupy approximately 2.2% of the sample. The sequencing used peripheral blood, collected on day 0 of AZD1222 vaccination. The receptor source for this set is an adult in good health.

The rearrangement joins TRBV2 to TRBJ1-6; TRBD1 might be the D (5 bases). The CDR3 is 15 residues long. Looked up from germline, CDR1 is SNHLY and CDR2 is FYNNEI. The V and J ends lost 6 bases and 4 bases respectively, with 13 bases between them. The CDR3 DNA is TGTGCCAGCAGACCCAATGGGGGGTATAATTCACCCCTCCACTTT. Encoded protein: CASRPNGGYNSPLHF.

The CDR3 reads CASSFLGVNNSPLHF. The CDR3 bases are TGTGCCAGCAGCTTCTTAGGGGTAAATAATTCACCCCTCCACTTT. The rearrangement joins TRBV5-6 to TRBJ1-6; tentatively, D is TRBD1 (5 bases). This CDR3 is 15 amino acids long. Trimming removed 2 bases at V and 5 bases at J, with 11 bases between. The V gene's germline CDR1 is SGHDT and CDR2 YYEEEE.

V and J are TRBV6-2 or TRBV6-3 and TRBJ1-1, with unresolved D. The CDR3 is 13 amino acids. Germline assignment: CDR1 MNHEY and CDR2 SVGEGT. The V end was cut by 5 bases, the J end by 1 base, with 8 bases between. The CDR3 loop is CASSLPTNTEAFF. The CDR3 bases are TGTGCCAGCAGTCTCCCCACGAACACTGAAGCTTTCTTT.

This clone was counted once. The chain is built from TRBV7-3 and TRBJ1-2, with TRBD1 matching 9 bases. The CDR3 length is 15 residues. Looked up from germline, CDR1 is SGHTA and CDR2 is FQGTGA. V lost 5 bases, J lost 3 bases, and 7 bases stayed unmatched. DNA of the CDR3: TGTGCCAGCAGCCCCGGGCGACAGGGGGACTATGGCTACACCTTC. Protein product: CASSPGRQGDYGYTF.

The CDR3 DNA reads as TGTGCCAGCAGTGAAGTCCAGGGAACTCAGCCCCAGCATTTT. It is translated as CASSEVQGTQPQHF. V and J are TRBV6-1 and TRBJ1-5; maybe TRBD1 (5 bases). Germline-derived CDR1 and CDR2 are MNHNS and SASEGT. The CDR3 has 14 amino acids. The V gene lost 1 base and the J gene lost 6 bases, with 10 bases spanning the gap.

A single count supports this clone. The chain combines TRBV27 with TRBJ1-5, with a weak D call TRBD1 (5 bases). CDR3 length: 14 amino acids. With 2 bases removed from V and 6 bases from J, the gap between germline ends came to 11 bases. Germline V CDR1 and CDR2: MNHEY, SMNVEV (reference sequence). CDR3 sequence (DNA): TGTGCCAGCAGTTTACGAGGGGAAGGTCAGCCCCAGCATTTT. It is translated as CASSLRGEGQPQHF.

V gene TRBV6-5 combines with J gene TRBJ2-1, with unresolved D. V was cut by 4 bases and J by 10 bases, with 8 bases left in between. The CDR3 has 11 residues. CDR1 and CDR2 (germline): MNHEY, SVGAGI. This CDR3 reads CASSSSLEQFF. CDR3 DNA sequence: TGTGCCAGCAGTTCTTCCCTCGAGCAGTTCTTC.

In this sample, this clone turned up once. V and J are TRBV28 and TRBJ1-1; TRBD1 is a possible D gene (5 bases). Germline V gives CDR1 MDHEN, CDR2 SYDVKM. The CDR3 sequence is 14 residues long. V was shortened by 7 bases and J by 8 bases, with 20 bases between the two germline ends. The CDR3, as DNA: TGTGCCAGCACCCGGGGACCCAAAGGCTTAGAAGCTTTCTTT. Its protein product is CASTRGPKGLEAFF.